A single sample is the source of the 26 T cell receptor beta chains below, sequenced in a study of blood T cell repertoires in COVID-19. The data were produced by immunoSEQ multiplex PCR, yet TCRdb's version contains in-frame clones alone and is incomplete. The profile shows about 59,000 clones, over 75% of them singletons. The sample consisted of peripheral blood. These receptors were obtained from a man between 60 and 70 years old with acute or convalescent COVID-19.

The CDR3 sequence is CASSHTGGNTIYF. CDR3 bases: TGTGCCAGCAGTCACACAGGAGGAAACACCATATATTTT. The rearrangement uses TRBV12-3 or TRBV12-4 and TRBJ1-3; possible D gene TRBD1, 5 bases. Trimming left V 5 bases short and J 4 bases short, with 9 bases between. This CDR3 spans 13 amino acids.

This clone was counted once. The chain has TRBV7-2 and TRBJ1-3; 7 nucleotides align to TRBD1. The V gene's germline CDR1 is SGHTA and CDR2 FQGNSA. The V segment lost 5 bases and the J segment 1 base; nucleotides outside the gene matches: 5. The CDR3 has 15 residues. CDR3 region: CASSRTGLSGNTIYF. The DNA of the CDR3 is TGTGCCAGCAGCAGGACAGGCCTTTCTGGAAACACCATATATTTT.

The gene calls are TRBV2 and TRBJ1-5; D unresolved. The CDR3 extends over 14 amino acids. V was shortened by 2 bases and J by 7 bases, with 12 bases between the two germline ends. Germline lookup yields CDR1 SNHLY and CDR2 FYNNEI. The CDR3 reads CASSESRGAQPQHF. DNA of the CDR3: TGTGCCAGCAGTGAAAGTAGAGGAGCGCAGCCCCAGCATTTT.

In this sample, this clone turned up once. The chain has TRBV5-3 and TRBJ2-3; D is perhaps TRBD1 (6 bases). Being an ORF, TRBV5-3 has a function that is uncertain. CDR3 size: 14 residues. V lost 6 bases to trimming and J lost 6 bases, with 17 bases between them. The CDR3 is CARNEAGEGDTQYF. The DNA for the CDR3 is TGTGCCAGAAATGAGGCAGGGGAAGGGGATACGCAGTATTTT.

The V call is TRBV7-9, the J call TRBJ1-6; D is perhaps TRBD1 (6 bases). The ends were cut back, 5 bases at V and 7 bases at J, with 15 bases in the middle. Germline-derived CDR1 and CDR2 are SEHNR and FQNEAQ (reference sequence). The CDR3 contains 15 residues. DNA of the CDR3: TGTGCCAGCAGCAAAAGGACAGCCCTAAATTCACCCCTCCACTTT. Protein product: CASSKRTALNSPLHF.

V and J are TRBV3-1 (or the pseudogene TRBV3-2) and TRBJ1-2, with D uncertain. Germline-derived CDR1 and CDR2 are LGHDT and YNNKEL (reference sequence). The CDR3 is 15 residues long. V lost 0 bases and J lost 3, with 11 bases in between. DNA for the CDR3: TGTGCCAGCAGCCAAGACGGAACTAGGGACTATGGCTACACCTTC. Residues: CASSQDGTRDYGYTF.

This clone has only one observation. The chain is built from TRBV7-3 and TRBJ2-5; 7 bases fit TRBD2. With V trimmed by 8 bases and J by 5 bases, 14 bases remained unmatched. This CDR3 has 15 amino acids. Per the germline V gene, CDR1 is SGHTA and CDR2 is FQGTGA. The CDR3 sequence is CASALGPTGGETQYF. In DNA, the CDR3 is TGTGCCAGCGCTCTGGGACCAACCGGGGGGGAGACCCAGTACTTC.

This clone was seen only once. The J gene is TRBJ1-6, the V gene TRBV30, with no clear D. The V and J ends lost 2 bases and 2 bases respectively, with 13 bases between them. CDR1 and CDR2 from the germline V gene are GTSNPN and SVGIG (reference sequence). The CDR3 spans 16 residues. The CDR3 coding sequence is TGTGCCTGGAGTCCGGAGGGAGTCGCCTATAATTCACCCCTCCACTTT. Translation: CAWSPEGVAYNSPLHF.

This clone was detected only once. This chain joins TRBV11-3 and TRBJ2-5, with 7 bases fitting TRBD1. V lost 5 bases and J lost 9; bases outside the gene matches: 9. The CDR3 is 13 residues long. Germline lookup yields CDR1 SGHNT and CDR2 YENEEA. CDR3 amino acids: CASSATGAGSQYF. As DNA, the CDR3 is TGTGCCAGCAGCGCCACAGGGGCTGGGTCCCAGTACTTC.

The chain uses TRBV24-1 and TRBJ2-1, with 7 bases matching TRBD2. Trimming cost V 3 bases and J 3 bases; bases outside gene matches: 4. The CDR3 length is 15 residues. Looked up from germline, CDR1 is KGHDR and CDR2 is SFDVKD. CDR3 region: CATSDPSGDYNEQFF. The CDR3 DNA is TGTGCCACCAGTGATCCGAGCGGGGACTACAATGAGCAGTTCTTC.

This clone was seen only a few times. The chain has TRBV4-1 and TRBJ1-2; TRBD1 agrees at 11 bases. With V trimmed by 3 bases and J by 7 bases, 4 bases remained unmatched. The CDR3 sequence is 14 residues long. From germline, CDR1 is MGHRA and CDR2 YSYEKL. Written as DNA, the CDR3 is TGCGCCAGCAGCCAGGACAGGGGGCGAAGTGGCTACACCTTC. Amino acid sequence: CASSQDRGRSGYTF.

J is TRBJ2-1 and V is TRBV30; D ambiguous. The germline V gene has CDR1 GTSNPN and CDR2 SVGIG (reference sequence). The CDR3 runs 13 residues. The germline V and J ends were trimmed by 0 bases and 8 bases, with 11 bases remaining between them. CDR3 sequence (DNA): TGTGCCTGGAGTGTATCTAACGGGTATGAGCAGTTCTTC. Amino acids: CAWSVSNGYEQFF.

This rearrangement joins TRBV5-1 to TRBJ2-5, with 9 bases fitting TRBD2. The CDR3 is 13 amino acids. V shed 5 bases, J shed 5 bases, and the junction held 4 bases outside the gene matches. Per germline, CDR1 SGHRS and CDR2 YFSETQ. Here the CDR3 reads CASRQTSGETQYF. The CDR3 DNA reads TGCGCCAGCAGACAAACTAGCGGGGAGACCCAGTACTTC.

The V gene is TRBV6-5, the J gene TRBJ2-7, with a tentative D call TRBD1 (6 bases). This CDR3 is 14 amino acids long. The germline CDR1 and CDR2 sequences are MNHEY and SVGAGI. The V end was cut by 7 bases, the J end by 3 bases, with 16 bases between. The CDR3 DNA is TGTGCCAGCATTATCCGGGACACGCACTACGAGCAGTACTTC. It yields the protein CASIIRDTHYEQYF.

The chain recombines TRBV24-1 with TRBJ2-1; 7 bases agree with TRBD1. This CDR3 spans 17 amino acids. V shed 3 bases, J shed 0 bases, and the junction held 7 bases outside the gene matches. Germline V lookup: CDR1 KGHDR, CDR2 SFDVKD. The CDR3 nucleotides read TGTGCCACCAGTGATAGGGACAGCAAAAGCTCCTACAATGAGCAGTTCTTC. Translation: CATSDRDSKSSYNEQFF.

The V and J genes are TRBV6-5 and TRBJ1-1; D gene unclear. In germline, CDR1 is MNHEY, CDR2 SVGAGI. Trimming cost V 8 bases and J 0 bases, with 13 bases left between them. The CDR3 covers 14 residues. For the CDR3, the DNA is TGTGCCAGCCGGGTTGGAGCACTGAACACTGAAGCTTTCTTT. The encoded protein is CASRVGALNTEAFF.

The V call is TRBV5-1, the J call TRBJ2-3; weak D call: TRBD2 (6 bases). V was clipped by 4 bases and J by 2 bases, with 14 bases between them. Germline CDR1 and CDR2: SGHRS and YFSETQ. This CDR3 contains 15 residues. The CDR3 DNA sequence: TGCGCCAGCAGCCGACTAGGGATGAACACAGATACGCAGTATTTT. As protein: CASSRLGMNTDTQYF.

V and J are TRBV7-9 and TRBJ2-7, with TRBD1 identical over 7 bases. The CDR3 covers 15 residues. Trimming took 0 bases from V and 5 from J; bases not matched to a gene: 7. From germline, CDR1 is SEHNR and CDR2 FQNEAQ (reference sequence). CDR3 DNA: TGTGCCAGCAGCTTAGCGGTACAGGGGCCCCACGAGCAGTACTTC. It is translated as CASSLAVQGPHEQYF.

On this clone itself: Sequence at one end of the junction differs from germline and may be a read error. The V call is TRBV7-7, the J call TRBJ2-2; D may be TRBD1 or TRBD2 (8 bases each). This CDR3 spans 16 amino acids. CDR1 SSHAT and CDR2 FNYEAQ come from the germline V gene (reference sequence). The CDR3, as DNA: TGTGCTAGCAGCTTAGCGGGACAGGTTGGAACCGGGGAGCTGTTTTTT. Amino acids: CASSLAGQVGTGELFF.

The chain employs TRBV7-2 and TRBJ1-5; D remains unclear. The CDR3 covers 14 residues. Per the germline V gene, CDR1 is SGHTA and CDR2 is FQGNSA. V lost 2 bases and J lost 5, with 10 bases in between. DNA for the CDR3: TGTGCCAGCAGCTTATACGGCGGGGATCAGCCCCAGCATTTT. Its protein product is CASSLYGGDQPQHF.

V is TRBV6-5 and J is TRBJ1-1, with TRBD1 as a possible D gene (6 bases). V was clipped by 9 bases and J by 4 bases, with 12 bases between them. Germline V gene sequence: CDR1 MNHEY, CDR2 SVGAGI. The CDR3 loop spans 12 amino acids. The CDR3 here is CASQGRLTEAFF. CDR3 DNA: TGTGCCAGTCAGGGGAGACTCACTGAAGCTTTCTTT.

The CDR3 nucleotides read TGTGCCAGCTCACCCAGGGCCGGGCAGAACGAGCAGTACTTC. It codes for CASSPRAGQNEQYF. The J gene is TRBJ2-7, the V gene TRBV18; D is perhaps TRBD1 (5 bases). Germline CDR1 and CDR2: KGHSH and LQKENI. The V end lost 3 bases, the J end lost 5 bases, and 14 bases lay between the germline ends. The CDR3 is 14 residues long.

CDR3 coding DNA: TGTGCCAGCAGTCAGGGGGGACAGGGAGGGACCCAGTACTTC. Protein: CASSQGGQGGTQYF. The rearrangement uses TRBV7-2 and TRBJ2-5, with TRBD1 identical over 9 bases. Looked up from germline, CDR1 is SGHTA and CDR2 is FQGNSA. The junction had 9 bases not matched to a gene; V was cut back by 6 bases and J by 7 bases. This CDR3 region has 14 residues. The variable domain in full, completed from reference TRBV7-2 and TRBJ2-5, reads GAGVSQSPSNKVTEKGKDVELRCDPISGHTALYWYRQSLGQGLEFLIYFQGNSAPDKSGLPSDRFSAERTGGSVSTLTIQRTQQEDSAVYLCASSQGGQGGTQYFGPGTRLLVL.

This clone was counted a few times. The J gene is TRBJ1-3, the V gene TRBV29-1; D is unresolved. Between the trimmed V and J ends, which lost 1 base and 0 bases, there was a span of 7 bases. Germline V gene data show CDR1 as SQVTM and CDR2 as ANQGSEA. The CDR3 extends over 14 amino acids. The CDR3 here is CSVEARSSGNTIYF. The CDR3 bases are TGCAGCGTTGAAGCTAGGTCCTCTGGAAACACCATATATTTT.

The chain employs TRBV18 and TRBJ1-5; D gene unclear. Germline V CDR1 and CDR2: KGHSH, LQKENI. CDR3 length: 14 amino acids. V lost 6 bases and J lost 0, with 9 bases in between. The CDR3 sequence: CASSRQDSNQPQHF. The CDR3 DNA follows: TGTGCCAGCTCCCGCCAGGATAGCAATCAGCCCCAGCATTTT.

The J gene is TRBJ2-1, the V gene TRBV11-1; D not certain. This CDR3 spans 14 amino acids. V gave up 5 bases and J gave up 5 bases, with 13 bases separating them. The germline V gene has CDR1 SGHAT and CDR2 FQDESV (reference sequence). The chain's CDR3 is CASSPIALDNEQFF. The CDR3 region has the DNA TGTGCCAGCAGCCCCATAGCCCTAGACAATGAGCAGTTCTTC. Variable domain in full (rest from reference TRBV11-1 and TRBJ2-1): EAEVAQSPRYKITEKSQAVAFWCDPISGHATLYWYRQILGQGPELLVQFQDESVVDDSQLPKDRFSAERLKGVDSTLKIQPAELGDSAMYLCASSPIALDNEQFFGPGTRLTVL.